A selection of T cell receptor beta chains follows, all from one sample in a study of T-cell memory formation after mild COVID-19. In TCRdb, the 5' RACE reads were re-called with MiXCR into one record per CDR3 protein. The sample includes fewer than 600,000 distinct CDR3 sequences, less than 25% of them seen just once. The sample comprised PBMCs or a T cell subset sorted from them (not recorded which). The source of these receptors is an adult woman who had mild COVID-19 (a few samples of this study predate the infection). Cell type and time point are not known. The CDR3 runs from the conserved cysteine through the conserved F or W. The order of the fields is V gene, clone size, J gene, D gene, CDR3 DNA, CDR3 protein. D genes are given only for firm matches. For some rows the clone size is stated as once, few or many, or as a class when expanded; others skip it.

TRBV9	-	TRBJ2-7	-	TGTGCCAGCAGCACGGAGGTGAACTACGAGCAGTACTTC	CASSTEVNYEQYF
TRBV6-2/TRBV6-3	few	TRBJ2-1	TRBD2	TGTGCCAGCAGTTTCGGGGTTTCCGGGGGGTTTGAGCAGTTCTTC	CASSFGVSGGFEQFF
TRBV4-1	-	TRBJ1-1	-	TGCGCCAGCAGCCCCCGGGCAGGTACGAACACTGAAGCTTTCTTT	CASSPRAGTNTEAFF
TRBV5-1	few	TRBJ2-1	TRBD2	TGCGCCAGCAGACCTAGCGGGGGCTCCTACAATGAGCAGTTCTTC	CASRPSGGSYNEQFF
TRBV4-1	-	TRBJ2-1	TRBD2	TGCGCCAGCAGCCAAGGGGCTAGCGGGGGGTACTACAATGAGCAGTTCTTC	CASSQGASGGYYNEQFF
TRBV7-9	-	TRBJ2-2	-	TGTGCCAGCAGCTTAGGAGGGGACTTACAGACCGGGGAGCTGTTTTTT	CASSLGGDLQTGELFF
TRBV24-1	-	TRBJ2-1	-	TGTGCCACCAGTGATCCGGACAGCATCAACTACAATGAGCAGTTCTTC	CATSDPDSINYNEQFF
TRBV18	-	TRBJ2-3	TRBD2	TGTGCCAGCTCACCACCGCGACAGCGGGAGTGGACAGATACGCAGTATTTT	CASSPPRQREWTDTQYF
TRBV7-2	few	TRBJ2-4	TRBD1	TGTGCCAGCAGCTCCCGGACAGGGTGGAACATTCAGTACTTC	CASSSRTGWNIQYF
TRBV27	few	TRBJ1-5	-	TGTGCCAGCAGTCAAGCAGACAGCGTCAATCAGCCCCAGCATTTT	CASSQADSVNQPQHF
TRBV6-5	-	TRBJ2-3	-	TGTGCCAGCAGTTACTCCGGGACCGGGGGCACAGATACGCAGTATTTT	CASSYSGTGGTDTQYF
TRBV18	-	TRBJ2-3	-	TGTGCCAGCTCACGGATGGGGGCAGATACGCAGTATTTT	CASSRMGADTQYF
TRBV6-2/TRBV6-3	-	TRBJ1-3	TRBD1	TGTGCCAGCAGTCGACAGGGATATCGACCCGGAAACACCATATATTTT	CASSRQGYRPGNTIYF
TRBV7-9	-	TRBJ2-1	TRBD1	TGTGCCAGCGAAGGGACAGGATATTTCATCGAGCAGTTCTTC	CASEGTGYFIEQFF
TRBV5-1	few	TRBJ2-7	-	TGCGCCAGCAGCATACGACTAGACTCCAGCTACGAGCAGTACTTC	CASSIRLDSSYEQYF
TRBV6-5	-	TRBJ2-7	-	TGTGCCAGCAGGACCGCAGGGATTTCCTACGAGCAGTACTTC	CASRTAGISYEQYF
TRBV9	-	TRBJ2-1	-	TGTGCCAGCAGCGTAGGGTCCGGAGGAGCTATTTACAATGAGCAGTTCTTC	CASSVGSGGAIYNEQFF
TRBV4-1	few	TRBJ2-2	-	TGCGCCAGCAGCCAAGGACTGGACCTCGGGGAGCTGTTTTTT	CASSQGLDLGELFF
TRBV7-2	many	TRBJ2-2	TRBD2	TGTGCCAGCAGCTTAGTAGCGGGGGGCACCGGGGAGCTGTTTTTT	CASSLVAGGTGELFF
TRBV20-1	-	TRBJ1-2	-	TGCAGTGCTGTAGCCCTCCCGGGTGGCGGCTACACCTTC	CSAVALPGGGYTF
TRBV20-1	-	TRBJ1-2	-	TGCAGTGCTCTGAGAAGTGGGGGCTACACCTTC	CSALRSGGYTF
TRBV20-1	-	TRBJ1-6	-	TGCAGTGCTAGTTCTTTAGGTACGGACTATAATTCACCCCTCCACTTT	CSASSLGTDYNSPLHF
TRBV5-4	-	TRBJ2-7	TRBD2	TGTGCCAGCAGCTTCGCTAGCGGGAGTGGAGAGCAGTACTTC	CASSFASGSGEQYF
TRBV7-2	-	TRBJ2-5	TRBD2	TGTGCCAGCAGTCCGCTAGCGGGGAGACCACAAGAGACCCAGTACTTC	CASSPLAGRPQETQYF
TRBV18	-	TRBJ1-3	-	TGTGCCAGCTCGAGAGACCCTTCTGGAAACACCATATATTTT	CASSRDPSGNTIYF
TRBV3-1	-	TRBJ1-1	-	TGTGCCAGCAGCCCCGTGGGGGTTTTGTACACTGAAGCTTTCTTT	CASSPVGVLYTEAFF
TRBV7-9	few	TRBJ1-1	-	TGTGCCAGCAGACGACCATTCGAACAGGGACTCAGAAGAGAAGCTTTCTTT	CASRRPFEQGLRREAFF
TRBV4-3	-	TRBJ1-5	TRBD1	TGCGCCAGCAGCCAGGGGACAGGGGGCGGCGTTCAGCCCCAGCATTTT	CASSQGTGGGVQPQHF
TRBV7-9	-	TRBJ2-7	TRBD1	TGTGCCAGCAGCCCGCCCCCATCAGGGGGCAGGTACGAGCAGTACTTC	CASSPPPSGGRYEQYF
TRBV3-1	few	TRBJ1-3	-	TGTGCCAGCAGCCAAGAACGGCTCTCTGGAAACACCATATATTTT	CASSQERLSGNTIYF
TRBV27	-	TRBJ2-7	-	TGTGCCAGCAGTTCCGCCCTTGTTTTCTACGAGCAGTACTTC	CASSSALVFYEQYF
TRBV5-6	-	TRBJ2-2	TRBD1	TGTGCCAGCAGCTGGGACAGGGGGGTCGGGGAGCTGTTTTTT	CASSWDRGVGELFF
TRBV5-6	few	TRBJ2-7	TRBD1	TGTGCCAGCAGCTTGTGGGACAGGTTGAACGAGCAGTACTTC	CASSLWDRLNEQYF
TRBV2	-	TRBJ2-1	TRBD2	TGTGCCAGCAGTGCCCTAGCGGGAGGGCCTCATGAGCAGTTCTTC	CASSALAGGPHEQFF
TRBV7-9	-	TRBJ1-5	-	TGTGCCAGCAGCGCCCGGAACAATCAGCCCCAGCATTTT	CASSARNNQPQHF
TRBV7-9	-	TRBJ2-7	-	TGTGCCAGCAGCTTAGAATCCTACTACGAGCAGTACTTC	CASSLESYYEQYF
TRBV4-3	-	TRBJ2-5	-	TGCGCCAGCAGCCAAGATCGAATTATAGGCGGCAGGCAAGAGACCCAGTACTTC	CASSQDRIIGGRQETQYF
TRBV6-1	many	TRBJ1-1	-	TGTGCCAGCAGCTGGGGACAAAACACTGAAGCTTTCTTT	CASSWGQNTEAFF
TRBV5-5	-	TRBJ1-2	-	TGTGCCAGCAGCTTAGAGGCAGCACGGACACGGCCTAACTATGGCTACACCTTC	CASSLEAARTRPNYGYTF